A single sample is the source of the 30 T cell receptor beta chains below, sequenced in a study of cytomegalovirus exposure and HLA in healthy donors. Primers for the PCR totalled 60 Vbeta and 13 Jbeta. Assay: immunoSEQ multiplex PCR; the TCRdb copy retains only in-frame clones and omits some. The sample shows roughly 180,000 clones, just under 80% of them seen only once. The sequenced material came from PBMCs. The receptors were gathered from a woman aged 25 to 45 in good health and CMV-seropositive.

The chain is built from TRBV27 and TRBJ2-5; D unclear. V was cut by 3 bases and J by 2 bases, with 7 bases left in between. Germline CDR1 and CDR2: MNHEY and SMNVEV (reference sequence). The CDR3 loop spans 13 amino acids. The CDR3 coding sequence is TGTGCCAGCAGTTTCTACTTTCAAGAGACCCAGTACTTC. It translates to CASSFYFQETQYF.

The sample holds one count of this clone. The gene calls are TRBV7-3 and TRBJ2-1, with 7 positions matching TRBD2. Germline CDR1 and CDR2: SGHTA and FQGTGA. This CDR3 has 22 amino acids. V lost 1 base, J lost 3 bases, and 24 bases stayed unmatched. CDR3 coding DNA: TGTGCCAGCAGCTTAAGAGGTACTTTCGGGGCTAGCGGAAATGATTACTACAATGAGCAGTTCTTC. Translated, it gives CASSLRGTFGASGNDYYNEQFF.

The CDR3 loop reads CASTPTGYSYGYTF. The CDR3 DNA follows: TGTGCCAGCACCCCGACAGGGTATAGCTATGGCTACACCTTC. The J gene is TRBJ1-2, the V gene TRBV27; 7 bases are a match to TRBD1. Germline V CDR1 and CDR2: MNHEY, SMNVEV (reference sequence). This CDR3 is built from 14 residues. V lost 7 bases to trimming and J lost 4 bases; unmatched junction nucleotides: 9.

V gene TRBV2 combines with J gene TRBJ2-1; 7 bases fit TRBD1. Germline trimming cut 6 bases from V and 9 bases from J; bases unmatched to any gene: 11. This CDR3 region has 14 residues. The germline gives CDR1 SNHLY, CDR2 FYNNEI. CDR3 DNA sequence: TGTGCCAGCAGGTGGACACCGTCAGGGGGTGAGCAGTTCTTC. It translates to CASRWTPSGGEQFF.

The chain employs TRBV25-1 and TRBJ2-2; 11 bases align to TRBD2. This CDR3 is built from 18 residues. Germline assignment: CDR1 MGHDK and CDR2 SYGVNS. Trimming removed 8 bases from V and 6 bases from J; junction bases left unmatched: 17. The CDR3 reads CASSVTSGRFHPSGELFF. CDR3 sequence (DNA): TGTGCCAGCTCTGTTACTAGCGGGAGATTCCACCCGTCCGGGGAGCTGTTTTTT.

The rearrangement links TRBV19 to TRBJ2-1; no reliable D call. CDR3 size: 14 residues. V dropped 4 bases and J dropped 7 bases, with 14 bases sitting between them. The germline V gene encodes CDR1 LNHDA and CDR2 SQIVND (reference sequence). CDR3 loop: CASSTEQDLNEQFF. CDR3 nucleotides: TGTGCCAGTAGTACCGAGCAGGATCTGAATGAGCAGTTCTTC.

The gene calls are TRBV20-1 and TRBJ2-3; D remains unclear. Germline lookup yields CDR1 DFQATT and CDR2 SNEGSKA (reference sequence). The CDR3 has 11 amino acids. Trimming stripped 3 bases from V and 6 bases from J, with 7 bases between. CDR3 residues: CSASPRDTQYF. The CDR3 DNA is TGCAGTGCTAGTCCCAGGGATACGCAGTATTTT.

This clone was seen once. This chain links TRBV13 with TRBJ1-2, with D possibly matching TRBD1 (6 bases). V was clipped by 5 bases and J by 4 bases, with 11 bases between them. The CDR3 consists of 13 residues. Germline CDR1 is PRHDT and CDR2 is FYEKMQ (reference sequence). This CDR3 reads CASSIRDIYGYTF. The CDR3, as DNA: TGTGCCAGCAGCATCCGGGACATCTATGGCTACACCTTC.

V usage is TRBV5-1 and J usage is TRBJ2-2, with D perhaps TRBD2 (5 bases). This CDR3 comprises 14 residues. Looked up from germline, CDR1 is SGHRS and CDR2 is YFSETQ. The V end lost 2 bases, the J end lost 4 bases, and 9 bases lay between the germline ends. CDR3 sequence: CASSLSRGTGELFF. DNA of the CDR3: TGCGCCAGCAGCTTATCCCGGGGCACCGGGGAGCTGTTTTTT.

This chain joins TRBV6-6 and TRBJ1-2; D is ambiguous. Germline CDR1 MNHNY, CDR2 SVGAGI (reference sequence). Trimming stripped 4 bases from V and 4 bases from J, with 16 bases between. The CDR3 is 15 amino acids. CDR3 amino acids: CASSSGLSLGYGYTF. The CDR3 DNA is TGTGCCAGCAGTTCCGGACTCAGTCTGGGCTATGGCTACACCTTC.

This rearrangement joins TRBV28 to TRBJ1-2; D gene ambiguous. Germline CDR1 and CDR2: MDHEN and SYDVKM. Trimming took off 2 bases at V and 4 bases at J, with 8 bases between the two ends. This CDR3 spans 13 amino acids. Here the CDR3 reads CASSLPNPYGYTF. DNA of the CDR3: TGTGCCAGCAGTTTACCTAATCCCTATGGCTACACCTTC.

J is TRBJ1-2 and V is TRBV15; 8 positions match TRBD1. There are 15 residues in the CDR3. Trimming removed 0 bases from V and 7 bases from J; junction bases left unmatched: 7. Germline-derived CDR1 and CDR2 are LNHNV and YYDKDF (reference sequence). In nucleotides, the CDR3 is TGTGCCACCAGCAGAGATATTGACAGGGGATTTGGCTACACCTTC. This translates into CATSRDIDRGFGYTF.

The chain carries TRBV7-9 and TRBJ1-4, with 9 positions matching TRBD1. Per the germline V gene, CDR1 is SEHNR and CDR2 is FQNEAQ (reference sequence). This CDR3 spans 17 amino acids. V shed 1 base and J 8 bases; nucleotides not matched to a gene: 11. The CDR3 coding sequence is TGTGCCAGCAGCTTAGGGGGTAAGGGACAGGGAAGCGAAAAACTGTTTTTT. This translates into CASSLGGKGQGSEKLFF. Using reference TRBV7-9 and TRBJ1-4 for the parts outside the CDR3, the full variable domain is DTGVSQNPRHKITKRGQNVTFRCDPISEHNRLYWYRQTLGQGPEFLTYFQNEAQLEKSRLLSDRFSAERPKGSFSTLEIQRTEQGDSAMYLCASSLGGKGQGSEKLFFGSGTQLSVL.

This rearrangement joins TRBV9 to TRBJ2-2, with D possibly being TRBD2 (6 bases). Trimming removed 4 bases at V and 1 base at J, with 11 bases between. Germline CDR1 is SGDLS and CDR2 is YYNGEE. CDR3 length: 15 amino acids. The CDR3 DNA sequence: TGTGCCAGCAGCTCGGGGGTAGAGAACACCGGGGAGCTGTTTTTT. This encodes CASSSGVENTGELFF.

The rearrangement joins TRBV5-4 to TRBJ2-2; tentative D call: TRBD1 (5 bases). V was shortened by 3 bases and J by 5 bases, with 8 bases between the two germline ends. This CDR3 is 13 amino acids long. CDR1 is SGHNT and CDR2 is YYREEE in the germline V gene (reference sequence). Here the CDR3 DNA reads TGTGCCAGCAGCTATAGGGGTACCGGGGAGCTGTTTTTT. Translating gives CASSYRGTGELFF.

This clone was seen just once. The chain recombines TRBV7-3 with TRBJ2-1; TRBD1 matches 10 bases. Looked up from germline, CDR1 is SGHTA and CDR2 is FQGTGA. With V trimmed by 5 bases and J by 7 bases, 5 bases remained unmatched. The CDR3 is made up of 14 amino acids. CDR3 protein: CASSPGTGVNEQFF. The DNA of the CDR3 is TGTGCCAGCAGCCCCGGGACAGGGGTTAATGAGCAGTTCTTC.

This clone was recorded a few times. The chain combines TRBV27 with TRBJ1-1; D is ambiguous. The CDR3 runs to 15 residues. V was clipped by 0 bases and J by 2 bases, with 10 bases between them. Germline lookup yields CDR1 MNHEY and CDR2 SMNVEV (reference sequence). CDR3 in amino acids: CASSLSVSLNTEAFF. The CDR3 region has the DNA TGTGCCAGCAGTTTATCGGTCTCACTTAACACTGAAGCTTTCTTT.

The chain has TRBV4-1 and TRBJ1-2; tentatively, D is TRBD1 (6 bases). The CDR3 is 17 amino acids. The V end lost 4 bases, the J end lost 4 bases, and 22 bases lay between the germline ends. CDR1 and CDR2 from the germline V gene are MGHRA and YSYEKL. Written as DNA, the CDR3 is TGCGCCAGCAGCCCGAATTTGTCCGGGGGGCGGGTCTATGGCTACACCTTC. It encodes CASSPNLSGGRVYGYTF.

This chain connects TRBV6-1 to TRBJ2-7, with TRBD1 as a possible D gene (6 bases). This CDR3 region has 16 residues. Germline V gives CDR1 MNHNS, CDR2 SASEGT. Trimming stripped 0 bases from V and 3 bases from J, with 15 bases between. CDR3 protein: CASSEADSIIYYEQYF. The CDR3 DNA sequence: TGTGCCAGCAGTGAAGCGGACAGCATTATCTACTACGAGCAGTACTTC.

This chain joins TRBV11-2 and TRBJ2-5; D unresolved. Trimming pared 0 bases from V and 4 bases from J, leaving 6 bases between. Germline CDR1 SGHAT, CDR2 FQNNGV. The CDR3 is made up of 13 amino acids. CDR3 sequence (DNA): TGTGCCAGCAGCTTAGAGCGAGTAGAGACCCAGTACTTC. Amino acids: CASSLERVETQYF.

The V and J genes are TRBV5-1 and TRBJ2-5; the match to TRBD2 covers 7 bases. J was trimmed by 1 base and V by 3 bases; bases with no gene match: 9. Germline V gives CDR1 SGHRS, CDR2 YFSETQ. The CDR3 consists of 16 residues. CDR3 sequence (DNA): TGCGCCAGCAGCTACAGAGCGGGAATGACCCAAGAGACCCAGTACTTC. Protein: CASSYRAGMTQETQYF.

This clone was observed a handful of times. This chain links TRBV18 with TRBJ1-5, with a possible D match to TRBD1 (5 bases). V was shortened by 5 bases and J by 0 bases, with 11 bases between the two germline ends. CDR1 and CDR2 from the germline V gene are KGHSH and LQKENI. This CDR3 spans 15 amino acids. CDR3 residues: CASSLGVNSNQPQHF. The CDR3, as DNA: TGTGCCAGCTCATTAGGGGTAAATAGCAATCAGCCCCAGCATTTT.

This rearrangement joins TRBV4-1 to TRBJ2-7; 7 nucleotides agree with TRBD1. This CDR3 is 16 amino acids long. Per germline, CDR1 MGHRA and CDR2 YSYEKL. After removal of 0 bases from V and 1 base from J, the junction contained 6 bases not matched to a gene. CDR3 coding DNA: TGCGCCAGCAGCCAAGAGGAAGGGGGCGGGTCCTACGAGCAGTACTTC. It specifies CASSQEEGGGSYEQYF.

V is TRBV6-6 and J is TRBJ1-6; TRBD1 agrees at 7 bases. Trimming took 3 bases from V and 6 from J; bases not matched to a gene: 8. This CDR3 spans 16 amino acids. CDR1 is MNHNY, CDR2 SVGAGI, per germline (reference sequence). The CDR3, as DNA: TGTGCCAGCAGTTATCCATCGACAGGGTCTAATTCACCCCTCCACTTT. Translation gives CASSYPSTGSNSPLHF.

The chain combines TRBV18 with TRBJ1-5; tentatively, D is TRBD1 (5 bases). This CDR3 region has 15 residues. CDR1 KGHSH and CDR2 LQKENI come from the germline V gene. V shed 0 bases and J shed 5 bases, with 11 bases lying between them. CDR3: CASSPPPGSYQPQHF. As DNA, the CDR3 is TGTGCCAGCTCACCACCTCCAGGGTCGTATCAGCCCCAGCATTTT.

The gene calls are TRBV5-1 and TRBJ2-1; no reliable D call. Germline-derived CDR1 and CDR2 are SGHRS and YFSETQ. The length of the CDR3 is 16 residues. V shed 0 bases and J shed 5 bases, with 15 bases lying between them. The CDR3 region is CASSLGAKAGNNEQFF. The DNA for the CDR3 is TGCGCCAGCAGCTTGGGGGCCAAAGCCGGCAACAATGAGCAGTTCTTC.

This clone appeared a single time. The gene calls are TRBV5-1 and TRBJ2-1; TRBD1 agrees at 8 bases. Germline-derived CDR1 and CDR2 are SGHRS and YFSETQ. Trimming at V came to 3 bases and at J to 6 bases, leaving 5 bases not matched to a gene. The CDR3 has 14 amino acids. This chain's CDR3 is CASSSWTGINEQFF. CDR3 bases: TGCGCCAGCAGCTCATGGACAGGGATCAATGAGCAGTTCTTC.

The rearrangement links TRBV5-1 to TRBJ2-7, with a possible D match to TRBD2 (6 bases). V lost 7 bases to trimming and J lost 2 bases, with 19 bases between them. Germline lookup yields CDR1 SGHRS and CDR2 YFSETQ. The length of the CDR3 is 15 residues. Here the CDR3 DNA reads TGCGCCAGCCAGGGCTCCGGGACTTCGGCCTACGAGCAGTACTTC. Protein sequence: CASQGSGTSAYEQYF.

The chain employs TRBV6-8 and TRBJ2-1; TRBD1 matches at 7 bases. The CDR3 length is 12 residues. Germline CDR1 and CDR2: MNHGY and SAAAGT. Unmatched junction bases numbered 0, after V lost 6 bases and J lost 4 bases. CDR3 sequence reads: CASRDRYNEQFF. The CDR3 DNA reads as TGTGCCAGCAGGGACAGGTACAATGAGCAGTTCTTC.

This clone was detected only once. The chain carries TRBV28 and TRBJ1-2; possible D gene TRBD1, 6 bases. In germline, CDR1 is MDHEN, CDR2 SYDVKM. The germline V and J ends were trimmed by 7 bases and 4 bases, with 25 bases remaining between them. This CDR3 has 17 amino acids. The chain's CDR3 is CASIPDRGPQGGYGYTF. CDR3 nucleotides: TGTGCCAGCATCCCAGATCGGGGCCCCCAAGGGGGCTATGGCTACACCTTC.